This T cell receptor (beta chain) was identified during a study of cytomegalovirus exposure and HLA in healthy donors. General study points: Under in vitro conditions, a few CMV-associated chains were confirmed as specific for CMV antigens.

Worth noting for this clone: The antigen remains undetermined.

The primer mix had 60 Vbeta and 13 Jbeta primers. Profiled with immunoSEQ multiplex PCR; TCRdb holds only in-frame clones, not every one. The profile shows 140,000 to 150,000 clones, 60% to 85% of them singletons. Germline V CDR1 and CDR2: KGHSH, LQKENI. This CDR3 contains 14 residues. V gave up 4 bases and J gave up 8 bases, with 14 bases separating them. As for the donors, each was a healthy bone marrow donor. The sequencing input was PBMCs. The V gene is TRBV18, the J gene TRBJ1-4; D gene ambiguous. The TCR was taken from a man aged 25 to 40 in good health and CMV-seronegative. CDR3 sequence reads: CASSQTEGREKLFF. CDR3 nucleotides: TGTGCCAGCTCACAGACCGAGGGAAGAGAAAAACTGTTTTTT. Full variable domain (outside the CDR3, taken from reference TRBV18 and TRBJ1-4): NAGVMQNPRHLVRRRGQEARLRCSPMKGHSHVYWYRQLPEEGLKFMVYLQKENIIDESGMPKERFSAEFPKEGPSILRIQQVVRGDSAAYFCASSQTEGREKLFFGSGTQLSVL.